This TCR beta chain is from a study of blood T cell repertoires in COVID-19. Whole-study context: Material from acute and convalescent COVID-19 was sourced from the United States, Italy and Spain.

Original handling: Cell counts per sample came from amplifying reference gene primers. This table comes from immunoSEQ multiplex PCR, and its TCRdb copy is limited to in-frame clones, with some not included. Clone size and the V and J calls come from that table; the DNA yielded D and trimming. The table has roughly 380,000 clones, roughly 87% seen once. The germline V gene has CDR1 SGDLS and CDR2 YYNGEE. Trimming removed 4 bases from V and 10 bases from J, with 18 bases in between. This CDR3 is built from 15 residues. The V gene is TRBV9, the J gene TRBJ1-6; TRBD1 is a possible D gene (5 bases). The sample taken for sequencing was PBMCs or T cells enriched from blood (not recorded which). The clonotype was recovered from a woman younger than 45 who had recovered from COVID-19. The CDR3 sequence is CASSPGGRVYSPLHF. The CDR3 DNA reads as TGTGCCAGCAGCCCCGGGGGGAGGGTATACTCACCCCTCCACTTT.